Shown below are 23 T cell receptor beta chains from a single sample sequenced in a study of blood T cells in healthy people across ages. The use of a sample-barcoded 5' primer and a J-beta primer mix characterized a second PCR of roughly 7 to 11 cycles. MiXCR, applied by TCRdb to the 5' RACE reads, yields one record per CDR3 protein. In the table there are some 690,000 distinct CDR3 sequences, 22% of which are singletons. Material for sequencing was blood. The receptors originated from a man aged 65 to 79 in good health.

The rearrangement links TRBV4-3 to TRBJ1-2; D is unclear. The CDR3 spans 14 residues. Germline loops: CDR1 LGHNA, CDR2 YSLEER. V was shortened by 0 bases and J by 4 bases, with 9 bases between the two germline ends. The CDR3 here is CASSQDGFSYGYTF. In DNA, the CDR3 is TGCGCCAGCAGCCAAGATGGCTTCTCCTATGGCTACACCTTC.

This clonotype has more than one count but fewer than ten. The chain is built from TRBV28 and TRBJ1-4; D may be TRBD1 (5 bases). Germline CDR1 reads MDHEN; CDR2 reads SYDVKM. V lost 2 bases, J lost 10 bases, and 14 bases lay in between. The CDR3 contains 14 residues. CDR3 coding DNA: TGTGCCAGCAGTTTAATTACAGGCGTGGGAAAACTGTTTTTT. Amino acids: CASSLITGVGKLFF.

The chain joins TRBV19 to TRBJ1-5; no clear D gene. The CDR3 has 15 amino acids. Germline values: CDR1 LNHDA, CDR2 SQIVND (reference sequence). The ends were cut back, 3 bases at V and 2 bases at J, with 11 bases in the middle. CDR3 in DNA: TGTGCCAGTAGTATTTGGGGAGAGGGCAATCAGCCCCAGCATTTT. It is translated as CASSIWGEGNQPQHF.

This clonotype was picked up a small number of times. The genes are TRBV6-6 and TRBJ1-2; 8 nucleotides match TRBD1. This CDR3 region has 14 residues. V shed 0 bases and J 7 bases; nucleotides not matched to a gene: 4. The germline gives CDR1 MNHNY, CDR2 SVGAGI (reference sequence). In nucleotides, the CDR3 is TGTGCCAGCAGTTACTCTCCGGACAGGGCTGGCTACACCTTC. Translation: CASSYSPDRAGYTF.

The chain uses TRBV28 and TRBJ2-3; 11 nucleotides agree with TRBD1. The V segment lost 9 bases and the J segment 3 bases; nucleotides outside the gene matches: 5. Germline V lookup: CDR1 MDHEN, CDR2 SYDVKM. The CDR3 loop spans 14 amino acids. CDR3 coding DNA: TGTGCCAGTAGGACAGGGGGCAATACAGATACGCAGTATTTT. Translating gives CASRTGGNTDTQYF.

The chain carries TRBV11-2 and TRBJ2-1; TRBD2 matches 11 bases. V trimming: 1 base; J trimming: 3 bases; junction bases outside the gene matches: 17. Germline loops: CDR1 SGHAT, CDR2 FQNNGV. This CDR3 contains 21 residues. As DNA, the CDR3 is TGTGCCAGCAGCTTAGGACGACCGGGACTAGCGGCCCGAGGGTTCTACAATGAGCAGTTCTTC. It codes for CASSLGRPGLAARGFYNEQFF.

A few counts support this clonotype. CDR3 sequence reads: CASSLVPRGGLDTQYF. CDR3 DNA sequence: TGTGCCAGCAGTTTGGTGCCGCGGGGGGGCCTCGATACGCAGTATTTT. The genes are TRBV27 and TRBJ2-3; 9 nucleotides line up with TRBD2. The length of the CDR3 is 16 residues. Trimming took 3 bases from V and 6 from J; bases not matched to a gene: 10. CDR1 MNHEY and CDR2 SMNVEV come from the germline V gene (reference sequence).

A few counts support this clonotype. J is TRBJ2-7 and V is TRBV4-1; no definite D call. Germline CDR1 is MGHRA and CDR2 is YSYEKL. This CDR3 region has 13 residues. V shed 5 bases and J shed 2 bases, with 10 bases lying between them. The CDR3 loop is CASSDQFPYEQYF. For the CDR3, the DNA is TGCGCCAGCAGCGACCAGTTTCCCTACGAGCAGTACTTC.

This clonotype has only a few counts. The V call is TRBV21-1, the J call TRBJ2-7; TRBD1, the D gene given by the table, was not confirmed from the DNA. TRBV21-1 is a listed pseudogene. The CDR3 is 13 residues long. In DNA, the CDR3 is TGTGCCAGCTGTAGCAGGGCGACCTACGAGCAGTACGTC. Translation gives CASCSRATYEQYV.

In this sample, this clonotype turned up many times. CDR3 bases: TGTGCCAGCCGATCGACAGGGGGCCCAGCAGGGGGTGAAGCTTTCTTT. Its protein product is CASRSTGGPAGGEAFF. The V call is TRBV12-3 or TRBV12-4, the J call TRBJ1-1, with TRBD1 matching over 10 bases. The CDR3 contains 16 residues. V gave up 8 bases and J gave up 7 bases; unmatched junction bases: 16.

In its sample, this clonotype was seen a few times. The V and J genes are TRBV3-1 and TRBJ1-2; D is uncertain. The CDR3 consists of 12 residues. Germline V gives CDR1 LGHDT, CDR2 YNNKEL (reference sequence). V lost 6 bases, J lost 4 bases, and 9 bases lay in between. CDR3 amino acids: CASRSRLYGYTF. In nucleotides, the CDR3 is TGTGCCAGCAGGTCCCGACTCTATGGCTACACCTTC.

At least ten counts were recorded for this clonotype. The chain carries TRBV7-8 and TRBJ2-7, with D unclear. Germline CDR1 is SGHVS and CDR2 is FQNEAQ. V was shortened by 1 base and J by 3 bases, with 7 bases between the two germline ends. This CDR3 is built from 13 residues. The CDR3 protein is CASSLGLVYEQYF. CDR3 coding DNA: TGTGCCAGCAGCTTAGGTCTGGTCTACGAGCAGTACTTC. The variable domain in full, with the rest retrieved from reference TRBV7-8 and TRBJ2-7, is GAGVSQSPRYKVAKRGQDVALRCDPISGHVSLFWYQQALGQGPEFLTYFQNEAQLDKSGLPSDRFFAERPEGSVSTLKIQRTQQEDSAVYLCASSLGLVYEQYFGPGTRLTVT.

V is TRBV5-1 and J is TRBJ2-3; D is unresolved. This CDR3 has 16 amino acids. CDR1 is SGHRS and CDR2 is YFSETQ in the germline V gene. Trimming removed 0 bases at V and 1 base at J, with 12 bases between. CDR3 residues: CASSLDTAVRTDTQYF. In nucleotides, the CDR3 is TGCGCCAGCAGCTTGGACACCGCCGTCCGCACAGATACGCAGTATTTT.

This clonotype was seen only a few times. The V gene is TRBV2, the J gene TRBJ2-2; weak D call: TRBD2 (6 bases). The CDR3 consists of 15 residues. V was pared by 3 bases and J by 1 base, with 9 bases between. Germline V CDR1 and CDR2: SNHLY, FYNNEI. The CDR3 loop is CASSDSRGNTGELFF. CDR3 in DNA: TGTGCCAGCAGTGACTCGCGGGGGAACACCGGGGAGCTGTTTTTT.

V gene TRBV9 combines with J gene TRBJ2-3; TRBD2 is a possible D gene (5 bases). Trimming pared 0 bases from V and 3 bases from J, leaving 14 bases between. CDR3 length: 16 residues. Germline-derived CDR1 and CDR2 are SGDLS and YYNGEE. As DNA, the CDR3 is TGTGCCAGCAGCGTAGAAGGTGGACTTTATACAGATACGCAGTATTTT. Amino acids: CASSVEGGLYTDTQYF.

This sequence joins TRBV7-9 and TRBJ1-2; D perhaps matches TRBD1 (6 bases). Per the germline V gene, CDR1 is SEHNR and CDR2 is FQNEAQ (reference sequence). The ends were cut back, 3 bases at V and 4 bases at J, with 15 bases in the middle. This CDR3 is 15 amino acids long. The CDR3 nucleotides are TGTGCCAGCAGCTTTTACCCTCAGGACAGCTATGGCTACACCTTC. Encoded protein: CASSFYPQDSYGYTF.

The chain joins TRBV12-3 or TRBV12-4 to TRBJ2-7; 7 bases are a match to TRBD1. The CDR3 spans 14 residues. Germline trimming cut 5 bases from V and 3 bases from J; bases unmatched to any gene: 7. The chain's CDR3 is CASSNDRVNYEQYF. DNA of the CDR3: TGTGCCAGCAGTAATGACAGGGTAAACTACGAGCAGTACTTC.

V usage is TRBV18 and J usage is TRBJ2-5; TRBD2 aligns across 13 bases. The CDR3 runs 15 residues. V lost 4 bases and J lost 3; bases outside the gene matches: 2. Looked up from germline, CDR1 is KGHSH and CDR2 is LQKENI. CDR3 nucleotide sequence: TGTGCCAGCTCACTTGGGACTAGCGGGGAAGAGACCCAGTACTTC. Residues: CASSLGTSGEETQYF. The variable domain in full, completed from reference TRBV18 and TRBJ2-5, reads NAGVMQNPRHLVRRRGQEARLRCSPMKGHSHVYWYRQLPEEGLKFMVYLQKENIIDESGMPKERFSAEFPKEGPSILRIQQVVRGDSAAYFCASSLGTSGEETQYFGPGTRLLVL.

The chain links TRBV7-2 to TRBJ2-1; D is possibly TRBD1 (6 bases). Deletions cut 3 bases from V and 3 bases from J, with 12 bases between. This CDR3 comprises 15 residues. Looked up from germline, CDR1 is SGHTA and CDR2 is FQGNSA. The CDR3 coding sequence is TGTGCCAGCAGCTTCCAGGACAGCTACTACAATGAGCAGTTCTTC. Amino acid sequence: CASSFQDSYYNEQFF.

A few counts support this clonotype. The V gene is TRBV6-4, the J gene TRBJ2-1; the match to TRBD2 covers 11 bases. The CDR3 covers 16 residues. V lost 2 bases to trimming and J lost 3 bases; unmatched junction nucleotides: 3. Germline V lookup: CDR1 MRHNA, CDR2 SNTAGT. This CDR3 reads CASSDTLAGVYNEQFF. Here the CDR3 DNA reads TGTGCCAGCAGTGACACACTAGCGGGGGTCTACAATGAGCAGTTCTTC.

This chain links TRBV11-2 with TRBJ2-3, with 11 bases fitting TRBD2. The CDR3 runs 18 residues. Germline CDR1 SGHAT, CDR2 FQNNGV. V trimming: 3 bases; J trimming: 2 bases; junction bases outside the gene matches: 10. The CDR3 nucleotides are TGTGCCAGCAGCTTTAGCGGGAGGGCCTTTGTTCCCACAGATACGCAGTATTTT. Its translation is CASSFSGRAFVPTDTQYF.

For this clonotype: A read error may explain this, as a much larger clone is one base away. The gene calls are TRBV3-1 and TRBJ2-7, with D uncertain. CDR3 length: 13 residues. Germline V CDR1 and CDR2: LGHDT, YNNKEL (reference sequence). V was cut by 3 bases and J by 0 bases, with 6 bases left in between. The CDR3 here is CASSHGSSYEQYF. In DNA, the CDR3 is TGTGCCAGCAGCCATGGCAGCTCCTACGAGCAGTACTTC.

This rearrangement joins TRBV7-8 to TRBJ2-6, with a tentative D call TRBD2 (6 bases). This CDR3 is built from 17 residues. V was trimmed by 5 bases and J by 5 bases, leaving 19 bases between them. CDR1 is SGHVS, CDR2 FQNEAQ, per germline. The CDR3 DNA reads TGTGCCAGCAGCCCAGGCCCTGGGACTTTAAGGGCCAACGTCCTGACTTTC. Translated, it gives CASSPGPGTLRANVLTF.